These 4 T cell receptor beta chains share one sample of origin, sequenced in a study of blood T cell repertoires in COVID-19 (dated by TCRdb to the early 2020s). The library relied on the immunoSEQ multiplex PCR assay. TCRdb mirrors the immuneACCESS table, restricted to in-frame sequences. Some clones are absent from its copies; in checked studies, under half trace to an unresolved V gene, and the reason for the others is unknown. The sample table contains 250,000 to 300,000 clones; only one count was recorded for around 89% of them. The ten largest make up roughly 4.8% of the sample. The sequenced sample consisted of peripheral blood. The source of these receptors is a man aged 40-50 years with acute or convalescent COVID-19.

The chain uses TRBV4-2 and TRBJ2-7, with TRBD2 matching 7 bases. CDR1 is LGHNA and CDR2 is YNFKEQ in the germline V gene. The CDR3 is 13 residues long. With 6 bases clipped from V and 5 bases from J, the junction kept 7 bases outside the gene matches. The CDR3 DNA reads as TGTGCCAGCAGGGGGACTAATGCGAACGAGCAGTACTTC. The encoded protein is CASRGTNANEQYF.

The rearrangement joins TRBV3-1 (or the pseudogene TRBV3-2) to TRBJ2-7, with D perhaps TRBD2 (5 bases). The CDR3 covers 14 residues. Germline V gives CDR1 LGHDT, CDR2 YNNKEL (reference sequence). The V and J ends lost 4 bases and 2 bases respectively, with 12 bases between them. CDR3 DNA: TGTGCCAGCAGCCCCACTAGTTCCGCCTACGAGCAGTACTTC. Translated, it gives CASSPTSSAYEQYF.

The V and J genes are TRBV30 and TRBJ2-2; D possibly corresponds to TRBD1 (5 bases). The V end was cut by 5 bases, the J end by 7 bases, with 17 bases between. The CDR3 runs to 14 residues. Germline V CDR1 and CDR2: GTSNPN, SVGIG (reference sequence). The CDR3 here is CAWGIQGSDGELFF. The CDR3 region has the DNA TGTGCCTGGGGGATCCAGGGTTCGGACGGGGAGCTGTTTTTT.

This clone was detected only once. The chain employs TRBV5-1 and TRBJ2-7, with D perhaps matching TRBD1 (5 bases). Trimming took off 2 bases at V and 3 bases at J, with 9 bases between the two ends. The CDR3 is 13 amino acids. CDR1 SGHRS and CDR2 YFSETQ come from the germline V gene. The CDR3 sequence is CASSLNRGYEQYF. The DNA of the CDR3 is TGCGCCAGCAGCTTAAATAGGGGCTACGAGCAGTACTTC. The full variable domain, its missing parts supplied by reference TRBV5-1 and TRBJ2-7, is KAGVTQTPRYLIKTRGQQVTLSCSPISGHRSVSWYQQTPGQGLQFLFEYFSETQRNKGNFPGRFSGRQFSNSRSEMNVSTLELGDSALYLCASSLNRGYEQYFGPGTRLTVT.